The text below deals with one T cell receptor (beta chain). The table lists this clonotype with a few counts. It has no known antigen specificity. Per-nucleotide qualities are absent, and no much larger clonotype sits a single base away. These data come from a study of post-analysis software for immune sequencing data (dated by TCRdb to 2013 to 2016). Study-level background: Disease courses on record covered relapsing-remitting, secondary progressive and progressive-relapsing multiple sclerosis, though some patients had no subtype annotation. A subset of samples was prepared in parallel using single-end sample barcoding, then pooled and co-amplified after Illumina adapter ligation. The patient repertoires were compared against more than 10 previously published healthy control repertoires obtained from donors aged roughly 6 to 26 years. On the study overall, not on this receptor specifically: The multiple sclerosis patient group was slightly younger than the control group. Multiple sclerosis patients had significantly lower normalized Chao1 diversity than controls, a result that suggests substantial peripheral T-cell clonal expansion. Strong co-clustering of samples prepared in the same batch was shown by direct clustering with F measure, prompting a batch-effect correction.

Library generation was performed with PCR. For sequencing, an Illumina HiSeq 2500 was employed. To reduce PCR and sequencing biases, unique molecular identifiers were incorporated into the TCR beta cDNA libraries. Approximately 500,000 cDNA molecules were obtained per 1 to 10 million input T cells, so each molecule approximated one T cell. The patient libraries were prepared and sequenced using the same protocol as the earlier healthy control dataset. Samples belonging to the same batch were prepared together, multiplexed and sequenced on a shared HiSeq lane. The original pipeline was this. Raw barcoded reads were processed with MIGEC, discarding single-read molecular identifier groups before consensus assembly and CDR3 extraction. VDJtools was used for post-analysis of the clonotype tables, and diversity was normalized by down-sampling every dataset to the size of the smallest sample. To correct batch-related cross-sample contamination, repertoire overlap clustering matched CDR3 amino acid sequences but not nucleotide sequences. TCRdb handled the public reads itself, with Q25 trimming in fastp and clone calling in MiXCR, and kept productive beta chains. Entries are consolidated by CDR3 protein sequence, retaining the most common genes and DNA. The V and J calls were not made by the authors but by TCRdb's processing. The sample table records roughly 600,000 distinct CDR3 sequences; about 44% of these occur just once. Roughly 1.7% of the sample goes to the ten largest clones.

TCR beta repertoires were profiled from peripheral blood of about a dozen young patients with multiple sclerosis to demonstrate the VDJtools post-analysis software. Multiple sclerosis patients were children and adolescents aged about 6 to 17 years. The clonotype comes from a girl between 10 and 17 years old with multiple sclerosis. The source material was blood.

The CDR3 here reads CASSGRGVWVEQYF. At the DNA level, the sequence is TGTGCCAGCAGCGGCAGAGGTGTATGGGTTGAGCAGTACTTC. The chain is made from TRBV7-2 and TRBJ2-5, with no reliable assignment of the D segment. Via the germline V gene, CDR1 is SGHTA and CDR2 FQGNSA. Relative to germline, V is 5 bases shorter and J is 11 bases shorter, with 21 bases between their ends. CDR3 length: 14 amino acids, cysteine to phenylalanine. The retained sequence is limited to the CDR3, 42 bases, with the frame set at the first base.